Following are 17 T cell receptor beta chains from one sample sequenced in a study of blood T cell repertoires in COVID-19. Assay used: immunoSEQ multiplex PCR; TCRdb lists only in-frame clones, some missing. The profile shows about 300,000 clones, 65% to 85% of them singletons. Material: peripheral blood. These receptor sequences come from a woman between 45 and 65 years old with acute or convalescent COVID-19.

The V call is TRBV4-1, the J call TRBJ2-5; 16 bases map to TRBD2. The germline gives CDR1 MGHRA, CDR2 YSYEKL. V trimming: 0 bases; J trimming: 3 bases; junction bases outside the gene matches: 1. The CDR3 extends over 17 amino acids. CDR3 protein: CASSQDGTSGGEETQYF. The CDR3 nucleotides are TGCGCCAGCAGCCAAGATGGGACTAGCGGGGGGGAAGAGACCCAGTACTTC.

This clone turned up a few times. The rearrangement uses TRBV10-2 and TRBJ2-7; D is undetermined. The CDR3 has 12 amino acids. Deletions cut 4 bases from V and 0 bases from J, with 4 bases between. The V gene's germline CDR1 is WSHSY and CDR2 SAAADI. CDR3 region: CASSVSSYEQYF. For the CDR3, the DNA is TGCGCCAGCAGTGTGAGCTCCTACGAGCAGTACTTC.

This chain joins TRBV18 and TRBJ1-2, with D uncertain. V was pared by 2 bases and J by 8 bases, with 15 bases between. The CDR3 has 14 amino acids. Germline V CDR1 and CDR2: KGHSH, LQKENI. The CDR3 protein is CASSPTEGMGGYTF. The CDR3 DNA is TGTGCCAGCTCACCAACGGAGGGAATGGGGGGCTACACCTTC. Looking up the rest from reference TRBV18 and TRBJ1-2 gives the full variable domain: NAGVMQNPRHLVRRRGQEARLRCSPMKGHSHVYWYRQLPEEGLKFMVYLQKENIIDESGMPKERFSAEFPKEGPSILRIQQVVRGDSAAYFCASSPTEGMGGYTFGSGTRLTVV.

This rearrangement joins TRBV7-2 to TRBJ2-1; TRBD2 aligns across 7 bases. The V segment lost 1 base and the J segment 9 bases; nucleotides outside the gene matches: 6. Germline CDR1 SGHTA, CDR2 FQGNSA. The length of the CDR3 is 14 residues. The CDR3 region has the DNA TGTGCCAGCAGCTTAGTGGGTCCGGGGGGTGAGCAGTTCTTC. Residues: CASSLVGPGGEQFF.

V gene TRBV20-1 combines with J gene TRBJ1-1; no clear D gene. In germline, CDR1 is DFQATT, CDR2 SNEGSKA (reference sequence). The V and J ends lost 3 bases and 0 bases respectively, with 8 bases between them. CDR3 length: 13 residues. This CDR3 reads CSASLTLNTEAFF. The CDR3 DNA reads as TGCAGTGCTAGTCTGACTTTGAACACTGAAGCTTTCTTT.

This clone was recorded only once. The sample carries other DNA sequences with the same CDR3. The chain joins TRBV9 to TRBJ2-1; D is ambiguous. CDR1 and CDR2 (germline): SGDLS, YYNGEE. The CDR3 runs 12 residues. V gave up 0 bases and J gave up 9 bases, with 7 bases separating them. The CDR3 DNA is TGTGCCAGCAGCGTAGATCGAGGTGAGCAGTTCTTC. Translated, it gives CASSVDRGEQFF. The full variable domain, its missing parts supplied by reference TRBV9 and TRBJ2-1, is DSGVTQTPKHLITATGQRVTLRCSPRSGDLSVYWYQQSLDQGLQFLIQYYNGEERAKGNILERFSAQQFPDLHSELNLSSLELGDSALYFCASSVDRGEQFFGPGTRLTVL.

This clone occurred once. The chain recombines TRBV20-1 with TRBJ1-4, with TRBD1 identical over 7 bases. The V and J ends lost 6 bases and 11 bases, in that order; junction bases with no gene match: 6. The CDR3 consists of 11 residues. Germline CDR1 DFQATT, CDR2 SNEGSKA (reference sequence). The CDR3 here is CSAIDRVKLFF. DNA for the CDR3: TGCAGTGCCATAGACAGGGTGAAACTGTTTTTT.

The chain combines TRBV24-1 with TRBJ2-2; 7 bases are shared with TRBD1. The CDR3 has 15 residues. Germline CDR1 reads KGHDR; CDR2 reads SFDVKD. V was pared by 1 base and J by 5 bases, with 3 bases of the junction left unmatched. Here the CDR3 DNA reads TGTGCCACCAGTGATTTCGAGGGGGCAACCGGGGAGCTGTTTTTT. Residues: CATSDFEGATGELFF.

The rearrangement links TRBV30 to TRBJ1-5; D is unresolved. Germline-derived CDR1 and CDR2 are GTSNPN and SVGIG (reference sequence). The length of the CDR3 is 13 residues. Between the trimmed V and J ends, which lost 1 base and 0 bases, there was a span of 4 bases. CDR3 sequence: CAWSGHSNQPQHF. The CDR3 DNA reads TGTGCCTGGAGTGGACATAGCAATCAGCCCCAGCATTTT.

The chain uses TRBV11-2 and TRBJ1-3; D gene unclear. The CDR3 loop spans 15 amino acids. V dropped 1 base and J dropped 1 base, with 8 bases sitting between them. Germline V gene data show CDR1 as SGHAT and CDR2 as FQNNGV. CDR3 sequence reads: CASSLVPGSGNTIYF. The CDR3 nucleotides read TGTGCCAGCAGCTTAGTACCGGGGTCTGGAAACACCATATATTTT. The full variable domain, completed using reference TRBV11-2 and TRBJ1-3, is EAGVAQSPRYKIIEKRQSVAFWCNPISGHATLYWYQQILGQGPKLLIQFQNNGVVDDSQLPKDRFSAERLKGVDSTLKIQPAKLEDSAVYLCASSLVPGSGNTIYFGEGSWLTVV.

The genes are TRBV19 and TRBJ1-5, with TRBD1 matching 11 bases. The CDR3 runs to 18 residues. Germline values: CDR1 LNHDA, CDR2 SQIVND (reference sequence). The junction had 14 bases not matched to a gene; V was cut back by 3 bases and J by 7 bases. In DNA, the CDR3 is TGTGCCAGTAGTATTTCCCCTCTGGACAGGGGGCTTGGCCAGCCCCAGCATTTT. Translation: CASSISPLDRGLGQPQHF.

In its sample, this clone was seen a few times. The chain uses TRBV19 and TRBJ2-3; TRBD2 aligns across 8 bases. V was pared by 10 bases and J by 1 base, with 7 bases of the junction left unmatched. Per the germline V gene, CDR1 is LNHDA and CDR2 is SQIVND (reference sequence). This CDR3 contains 14 residues. CDR3 protein: CATKSRGGTDTQYF. The CDR3 coding sequence is TGTGCCACCAAATCGCGGGGGGGCACAGATACGCAGTATTTT.

The rearrangement links TRBV10-2 to TRBJ2-3; 9 positions agree with TRBD2. This CDR3 contains 14 residues. Germline V gene sequence: CDR1 WSHSY, CDR2 SAAADI. V shed 5 bases and J 5 bases; nucleotides not matched to a gene: 5. CDR3 amino acids: CASSTSGGRDTQYF. In nucleotides, the CDR3 is TGCGCCAGCAGTACGAGCGGGGGGAGAGATACGCAGTATTTT.

The rearrangement uses TRBV10-1 and TRBJ1-2; 7 bases match TRBD1. Germline V gene data show CDR1 as WNHNN and CDR2 as SYGVQD (reference sequence). V lost 1 base to trimming and J lost 10 bases; unmatched junction nucleotides: 6. The CDR3 totals 13 residues. DNA for the CDR3: TGCGCCAGCAGTGAGTATGGGACAGAATACTACACCTTC. It codes for CASSEYGTEYYTF.

The chain uses TRBV6-5 and TRBJ2-3; the match to TRBD2 covers 7 bases. Germline CDR1 is MNHEY and CDR2 is SVGAGI. The CDR3 loop spans 15 amino acids. The ends lost 4 bases at V and 0 bases at J; junction bases unmatched: 4. This CDR3 is CASSSALASTDTQYF. In DNA, the CDR3 is TGTGCCAGCAGTTCCGCACTAGCGAGCACAGATACGCAGTATTTT.

The gene calls are TRBV27 and TRBJ1-5; TRBD1 matches 9 bases. The CDR3 extends over 16 amino acids. Germline V gene data show CDR1 as MNHEY and CDR2 as SMNVEV (reference sequence). V trimming: 6 bases; J trimming: 1 base; junction bases outside the gene matches: 7. Here the CDR3 DNA reads TGTGCCAGCAGCCCTCGGGGACAGGGAAGCAATCAGCCCCAGCATTTT. Amino acids: CASSPRGQGSNQPQHF.

This clone was seen a handful of times. This chain connects TRBV6-2 or TRBV6-3 to TRBJ1-1; 10 bases are a match to TRBD1. The V segment lost 6 bases and the J segment 7 bases; nucleotides outside the gene matches: 8. The CDR3 is 14 amino acids. CDR1 is MNHEY and CDR2 is SVGEGT in the germline V gene. This CDR3 reads CASSHDRGPFEAFF. CDR3 sequence (DNA): TGTGCCAGCAGCCATGACAGGGGGCCTTTTGAAGCTTTCTTT.